The 32 T cell receptor beta chains listed next were all sequenced from one sample in a study of T cell responses to AZD1222 COVID-19 vaccine. Repertoires were generated with immunoSEQ multiplex PCR, while TCRdb's copy carries only in-frame clones and drops some. This table holds 150,000 to 200,000 clones, around 90% found once. Sequences were derived from peripheral blood, sampled on day 0 of AZD1222 vaccination. The receptors originated from an adult in good health.

V gene TRBV21-1 combines with J gene TRBJ1-4; the D segment call TRBD1 is taken from the table without a DNA check. TRBV21-1 is given as a pseudogene. The CDR3 runs 17 residues. In nucleotides, the CDR3 is TGTGCCAGCAGCAAAGAACGGACAGGGGTACGGGGTGAAAAACTGTTTTTT. Amino acid sequence: CASSKERTGVRGEKLFF.

This clone appeared a single time. V usage is TRBV7-2 and J usage is TRBJ1-5, with 9 bases that match TRBD1. The CDR3 is 15 residues long. Germline CDR1 is SGHTA and CDR2 is FQGNSA. Trimming cost V 5 bases and J 1 base; bases outside gene matches: 3. DNA of the CDR3: TGTGCCAGCAGCGGGGGACAGGGAAGCAATCAGCCCCAGCATTTT. Its protein product is CASSGGQGSNQPQHF.

The chain uses TRBV4-2 and TRBJ2-7, with 9 bases aligning to TRBD1. The CDR3 covers 18 residues. After removal of 4 bases from V and 6 bases from J, the junction contained 19 bases not matched to a gene. Per the germline V gene, CDR1 is LGHNA and CDR2 is YNFKEQ. The CDR3, as DNA: TGTGCCAGCAGCCGGGAGAGAACCGGGACAGGGAGGTACAGCGAGCAGTACTTC. Protein sequence: CASSRERTGTGRYSEQYF.

The rearrangement uses TRBV30 and TRBJ2-2, with 12 bases fitting TRBD2. Trimming took 5 bases from V and 7 from J; bases not matched to a gene: 2. Germline loops: CDR1 GTSNPN, CDR2 SVGIG (reference sequence). CDR3 length: 13 amino acids. CDR3 sequence reads: CAWGLAGIGELFF. Written as DNA, the CDR3 is TGTGCCTGGGGACTAGCGGGGATCGGGGAGCTGTTTTTT.

This clone appeared a single time. The J gene is TRBJ1-6, the V gene TRBV6-5; no reliable D call. The V end was cut by 4 bases, the J end by 4 bases, with 5 bases between. The germline CDR1 and CDR2 sequences are MNHEY and SVGAGI. The length of the CDR3 is 13 residues. The CDR3 protein is CASSLTYNSPLHF. The CDR3 DNA follows: TGTGCCAGCAGTTTGACTTATAATTCACCCCTCCACTTT.

The J gene is TRBJ1-3, the V gene TRBV3-1 (or the pseudogene TRBV3-2); D not resolved. CDR3 length: 13 amino acids. V was shortened by 4 bases and J by 1 base, with 5 bases between the two germline ends. Germline V gene sequence: CDR1 LGHDT, CDR2 YNNKEL (reference sequence). CDR3 bases: TGTGCCAGCAGCCCGATTTCTGGAAACACCATATATTTT. Translation: CASSPISGNTIYF.

The genes are TRBV13 and TRBJ1-2; possible D gene TRBD1, 5 bases. Deletions cut 3 bases from V and 1 base from J, with 9 bases between. The CDR3 runs to 14 residues. In germline, CDR1 is PRHDT, CDR2 FYEKMQ (reference sequence). Written as DNA, the CDR3 is TGTGCCAGCAGCTTCAAGGGGATTAACTATGGCTACACCTTC. Translation gives CASSFKGINYGYTF.

J is TRBJ1-2 and V is TRBV3-1 (or the pseudogene TRBV3-2); 11 bases are a match to TRBD1. With V trimmed by 3 bases and J by 4 bases, 4 bases remained unmatched. Germline V gene data show CDR1 as LGHDT and CDR2 as YNNKEL (reference sequence). The CDR3 contains 15 residues. The CDR3 loop is CASSHPGQGVYGYTF. The CDR3 DNA is TGTGCCAGCAGCCACCCGGGACAGGGGGTCTATGGCTACACCTTC.

V gene TRBV5-1 combines with J gene TRBJ2-1, with D possibly matching TRBD1 (5 bases). This CDR3 spans 15 amino acids. Looked up from germline, CDR1 is SGHRS and CDR2 is YFSETQ. V dropped 3 bases and J dropped 0 bases, with 10 bases sitting between them. CDR3 bases: TGCGCCAGCAGCTCCAGGGTCCCCTCCTACAATGAGCAGTTCTTC. Its protein product is CASSSRVPSYNEQFF.

This clone was detected only a few times. V and J are TRBV18 and TRBJ1-1; D is unclear. This CDR3 has 13 residues. Germline loops: CDR1 KGHSH, CDR2 LQKENI. V lost 3 bases and J 7 bases, leaving 12 bases between the germline ends. The CDR3 region has the DNA TGTGCCAGCTCACCTGGACTTGTTGATGAAGCTTTCTTT. This translates into CASSPGLVDEAFF.

The gene calls are TRBV10-2 and TRBJ2-1; no reliable D call. Germline V gene data show CDR1 as WSHSY and CDR2 as SAAADI. V lost 5 bases and J 5 bases, leaving 10 bases between the germline ends. The length of the CDR3 is 13 residues. This CDR3 is CASSITGDNEQFF. The DNA for the CDR3 is TGCGCCAGCAGTATCACTGGGGACAATGAGCAGTTCTTC.

The V gene is TRBV19, the J gene TRBJ1-1; D is perhaps TRBD1 (5 bases). This CDR3 region has 14 residues. Germline V gene data show CDR1 as LNHDA and CDR2 as SQIVND (reference sequence). V lost 7 bases to trimming and J lost 0 bases, with 12 bases between them. The CDR3 DNA reads TGTGCCAGTAAAGGGGTATGGATGAACACTGAAGCTTTCTTT. This codes for CASKGVWMNTEAFF.

This rearrangement joins TRBV6-5 to TRBJ2-2; either TRBD1 or TRBD2 may supply D (5 bases each). The CDR3 spans 15 residues. Germline V gene data show CDR1 as MNHEY and CDR2 as SVGAGI. Trimming removed 3 bases from V and 2 bases from J, with 10 bases in between. The CDR3 loop reads CASSYWGYNTGELFF. CDR3 coding DNA: TGTGCCAGCAGTTATTGGGGGTACAACACCGGGGAGCTGTTTTTT.

The chain couples TRBV14 to TRBJ2-3; TRBD2 matches 10 bases. There are 16 residues in the CDR3. The germline V gene has CDR1 SGHDN and CDR2 FVKESK. J was trimmed by 0 bases and V by 4 bases; bases with no gene match: 4. CDR3 nucleotide sequence: TGTGCCAGCAGCCGATGGACTAGCGGCAGCACAGATACGCAGTATTTT. This translates into CASSRWTSGSTDTQYF. The full variable domain, its missing parts supplied by reference TRBV14 and TRBJ2-3, is EAGVTQFPSHSVIEKGQTVTLRCDPISGHDNLYWYRRVMGKEIKFLLHFVKESKQDESGMPNNRFLAERTGGTYSTLKVQPAELEDSGVYFCASSRWTSGSTDTQYFGPGTRLTVL.

V and J are TRBV4-3 and TRBJ2-1; the D call may be TRBD1 or TRBD2 (6 bases each). V was cut by 1 base and J by 0 bases, with 19 bases left in between. The CDR3 totals 19 residues. Germline V lookup: CDR1 LGHNA, CDR2 YSLEER. The CDR3 sequence: CASSQAATGRMFSYNEQFF. CDR3 coding DNA: TGCGCCAGCAGCCAAGCCGCAACAGGGAGGATGTTCTCCTACAATGAGCAGTTCTTC.

The V and J genes are TRBV27 and TRBJ1-2, with D perhaps TRBD1 (6 bases). The V and J ends lost 5 bases and 6 bases respectively, with 16 bases between them. Germline values: CDR1 MNHEY, CDR2 SMNVEV (reference sequence). The length of the CDR3 is 14 residues. Here the CDR3 DNA reads TGTGCCAGCAGTCCCTGGGGGGCTGGGAATGGCTACACCTTC. Protein sequence: CASSPWGAGNGYTF.

This clone was detected only a few times. This chain links TRBV5-4 with TRBJ2-7; 7 bases map to TRBD1. V dropped 5 bases and J dropped 7; count of bases not matched to a gene: 12. This CDR3 contains 14 residues. Germline V CDR1 and CDR2: SGHNT, YYREEE (reference sequence). In nucleotides, the CDR3 is TGTGCCAGCAGGGCGGCGTTGGACAGGCGGGAGCAGTACTTC. It specifies CASRAALDRREQYF.

The CDR3 here is CASSVATGTSRTQYF. The CDR3 nucleotides are TGTGCCAGCAGCGTAGCTACGGGGACATCCCGTACGCAGTATTTT. The V gene is TRBV9, the J gene TRBJ2-3; D perhaps matches TRBD1 (6 bases). Germline assignment: CDR1 SGDLS and CDR2 YYNGEE. This CDR3 is 15 amino acids long. V lost 0 bases and J 8 bases, leaving 16 bases between the germline ends.

The rearrangement joins TRBV5-1 to TRBJ1-4, with TRBD1 matching over 11 bases. CDR3 length: 14 amino acids. Per the germline V gene, CDR1 is SGHRS and CDR2 is YFSETQ. V lost 4 bases, J lost 12 bases, and 8 bases stayed unmatched. CDR3 in DNA: TGCGCCAGCAGCCCCGGGACAGGGGGGGGAGAACTGTTTTTT. Its translation: CASSPGTGGGELFF. Supplemented by reference TRBV5-1 and TRBJ1-4, the full variable domain reads KAGVTQTPRYLIKTRGQQVTLSCSPISGHRSVSWYQQTPGQGLQFLFEYFSETQRNKGNFPGRFSGRQFSNSRSEMNVSTLELGDSALYLCASSPGTGGGELFFGSGTQLSVL.

The chain recombines TRBV19 with TRBJ1-2, with 7 bases that match TRBD1. CDR3 length: 14 residues. Trimming removed 5 bases from V and 2 bases from J; junction bases left unmatched: 5. Per the germline V gene, CDR1 is LNHDA and CDR2 is SQIVND (reference sequence). DNA of the CDR3: TGTGCCAGTAGTCCGGGACAGAGAAACTATGGCTACACCTTC. Its protein is CASSPGQRNYGYTF.

The gene calls are TRBV5-1 and TRBJ2-2; D is uncertain. The CDR3 covers 14 residues. CDR1 and CDR2 (germline): SGHRS, YFSETQ. Trimming took off 0 bases at V and 4 bases at J, with 7 bases between the two ends. CDR3 in amino acids: CASSLEVSTGELFF. For the CDR3, the DNA is TGCGCCAGCAGCTTGGAGGTTAGCACCGGGGAGCTGTTTTTT.

CDR3 sequence reads: CASSWQGVGNTIYF. The CDR3, as DNA: TGTGCCAGCAGCTGGCAGGGGGTTGGAAACACCATATATTTT. The genes are TRBV5-6 and TRBJ1-3; TRBD1 agrees at 7 bases. Trimming removed 3 bases from V and 3 bases from J; junction bases left unmatched: 3. This CDR3 is built from 14 residues. CDR1 SGHDT and CDR2 YYEEEE come from the germline V gene.

The chain couples TRBV28 to TRBJ1-6, with a tentative D call TRBD1 (5 bases). Germline V lookup: CDR1 MDHEN, CDR2 SYDVKM. The CDR3 covers 14 residues. V shed 7 bases and J shed 3 bases, with 10 bases lying between them. The CDR3 DNA reads as TGTGCCAGCAACTCTCAGGGCTATAATTCACCCCTCCACTTT. Translated: CASNSQGYNSPLHF. Looking up the rest from reference TRBV28 and TRBJ1-6 gives the full variable domain: DVKVTQSSRYLVKRTGEKVFLECVQDMDHENMFWYRQDPGLGLRLIYFSYDVKMKEKGDIPEGYSVSREKKERFSLILESASTNQTSMYLCASNSQGYNSPLHFGNGTRLTVT.

This clone was counted a few times. The junction differs from germline at one of its ends, possibly a read error. V and J are TRBV2 and TRBJ2-7, with 7 nucleotides matching TRBD1. The CDR3 is 15 residues long. CDR1 and CDR2 (germline): SNHLY, FYNNEI. CDR3 DNA: TGTGCCAGCAGGCTGACAGGGCTTACTTCCTCCGAGCAGTACTTC. Translated, it gives CASRLTGLTSSEQYF.

V gene TRBV5-8 combines with J gene TRBJ1-5, with D perhaps matching TRBD1 (5 bases). The germline gives CDR1 SGHTS, CDR2 YDEGEE. Trimming took off 5 bases at V and 6 bases at J, with 24 bases between the two ends. This CDR3 spans 17 amino acids. Written as DNA, the CDR3 is TGTGCCAGCAGGCAACCCCCACGCAGGGTTAGTGGTCAGCCCCAGCATTTT. Its protein is CASRQPPRRVSGQPQHF.

The chain uses TRBV5-5 and TRBJ2-1; D may match TRBD1 or TRBD2 (5 bases each). Between the trimmed V and J ends, which lost 2 bases and 6 bases, there was a span of 9 bases. The CDR3 contains 13 residues. Germline V gene sequence: CDR1 SGHKS, CDR2 YYEKEE (reference sequence). The chain's CDR3 is CASSFWDPNEQFF. The CDR3 DNA sequence: TGTGCCAGCAGCTTCTGGGACCCCAATGAGCAGTTCTTC.

The chain carries TRBV3-1 (or the pseudogene TRBV3-2) and TRBJ2-2; 7 positions agree with TRBD1. The CDR3 runs 13 residues. The V gene's germline CDR1 is LGHDT and CDR2 YNNKEL (reference sequence). J gave up 8 bases and V 6 bases, and 6 bases lay outside the gene matches. In DNA, the CDR3 is TGTGCCAGCAGTCCACAGGGGTCGGGGGAGCTGTTTTTT. It is translated as CASSPQGSGELFF.

The chain is built from TRBV28 and TRBJ2-7; D assignment may be TRBD1 or TRBD2 (5 bases each). Germline V CDR1 and CDR2: MDHEN, SYDVKM. V dropped 6 bases and J dropped 3 bases, with 15 bases sitting between them. CDR3 length equals 14 residues. Here the CDR3 DNA reads TGTGCCAGCAGCCACCGGGGACCCATCTACGAGCAGTACTTC. It encodes CASSHRGPIYEQYF. Combining the CDR3 with reference TRBV28 and TRBJ2-7 gives the whole variable domain DVKVTQSSRYLVKRTGEKVFLECVQDMDHENMFWYRQDPGLGLRLIYFSYDVKMKEKGDIPEGYSVSREKKERFSLILESASTNQTSMYLCASSHRGPIYEQYFGPGTRLTVT.

The chain combines TRBV7-2 with TRBJ2-7, with D perhaps matching TRBD2 (5 bases). Germline lookup yields CDR1 SGHTA and CDR2 FQGNSA. The CDR3 contains 13 residues. The V end lost 2 bases, the J end lost 3 bases, and 8 bases lay between the germline ends. The CDR3 spells CASSLQADYEQYF. As DNA, the CDR3 is TGTGCCAGCAGCTTACAAGCGGACTACGAGCAGTACTTC.

The CDR3 DNA follows: TGTGCCAGTAGACTAGCGGGAGATACGCAGTATTTT. Amino acid sequence: CASRLAGDTQYF. The chain uses TRBV19 and TRBJ2-3; 9 bases are a match to TRBD2. The CDR3 runs 12 residues. V lost 6 bases to trimming and J lost 5 bases; unmatched junction nucleotides: 0. Germline CDR1 LNHDA, CDR2 SQIVND (reference sequence).

The V and J genes are TRBV30 and TRBJ2-1; D is unresolved. Germline lookup yields CDR1 GTSNPN and CDR2 SVGIG (reference sequence). The V gene lost 2 bases and the J gene lost 4 bases, with 9 bases spanning the gap. The CDR3 consists of 13 residues. CDR3 protein: CAWSPQVYNEQFF. The CDR3 DNA sequence: TGTGCCTGGAGTCCCCAGGTGTACAATGAGCAGTTCTTC.

The rearrangement links TRBV5-1 to TRBJ2-7, with a weak D call TRBD1 (6 bases). The CDR3 loop spans 18 amino acids. The germline V and J ends were trimmed by 4 bases and 2 bases, with 25 bases remaining between them. CDR1 and CDR2 (germline): SGHRS, YFSETQ. Written as DNA, the CDR3 is TGCGCCAGCAGCCTCCAGATTTCGACGGGGACACAGGCCTACGAGCAGTACTTC. Its translation: CASSLQISTGTQAYEQYF.